This T cell receptor beta chain was recovered during a study of long-term antiretroviral therapy in people with HIV. V lost 2 bases and J lost 9, with 14 bases in between. CDR3 size: 14 residues. Germline V gene lookup returns CDR1 SEHNR and CDR2 FQNEAQ (reference sequence). To note about this clone: Its antigen is undetermined.

Version v3.0 of the immunoSEQ assay ran at survey level. The protocol was immunoSEQ multiplex PCR, while the TCRdb copy is restricted to in-frame clones and leaves out a portion. Among some 14,000 clones, about 84% were seen once, and the ten largest hold approximately 15%. Study-wide results and limits: Controls showed broader CDR3 length ranges than did the HIV repertoires.

The chain uses TRBV7-9 and TRBJ2-1; D may be TRBD2 (6 bases). This TCR was recovered from a woman between 40 and 50 years old with HIV. The source was unsorted PBMCs, collected 1.8 years before starting antiretroviral therapy. Here the CDR3 DNA reads TGTGCCAGCAGCTTATATGGACGGGAGATTGAGCAGTTCTTC. It translates to CASSLYGREIEQFF.